The 21 T cell receptor beta chains listed next were all sequenced from one sample in a study of naive and memory T cell subsets. Points from the study as a whole: Possibly reflecting memory cells re-expressing CD45RA, a few larger clonotypes occurred in naive repertoires, especially CD8.

These receptors' antigens are unknown. An equimolar mix of two oligonucleotides served as the beta constant-region primer for TRBC1 and TRBC2. Nested alpha and beta constant-region primers with the SP2 primer drove four PCR rounds on ligated cDNA. TCRdb redid the calling of the UMI-ligation and nested PCR reads with MiXCR, one entry per CDR3 protein. The sample has over 90,000 distinct CDR3 sequences; roughly 10% are singletons. Source material: naive CD4+ T cells from blood. The receptors here all came from a human donor in good health.

This clonotype has ten or more counts. The chain recombines TRBV7-2 with TRBJ1-1; D ambiguous. The V end was cut by 2 bases, the J end by 4 bases, with 8 bases between. From germline, CDR1 is SGHTA and CDR2 FQGNSA. This CDR3 is built from 13 residues. CDR3 loop: CASSLIGGTEAFF. DNA for the CDR3: TGTGCCAGCAGCTTAATCGGTGGCACTGAAGCTTTCTTT.

The chain joins TRBV12-3 or TRBV12-4 to TRBJ2-3; D call uncertain. CDR3 size: 13 residues. Trimming took off 5 bases at V and 9 bases at J, with 15 bases between the two ends. CDR3 region: CASSPGPPGTQYF. DNA for the CDR3: TGTGCCAGCAGTCCTGGACCTCCCGGAACGCAGTATTTT.

The CDR3 reads CASGTGGANVLTF. As DNA, the CDR3 is TGTGCCAGTGGGACAGGCGGGGCCAACGTCCTGACTTTC. The V call is TRBV19, the J call TRBJ2-6, with TRBD1 matching 8 bases. CDR3 length equals 13 residues. Germline CDR1 reads LNHDA; CDR2 reads SQIVND (reference sequence). V was pared by 8 bases and J by 4 bases, with 1 base of the junction left unmatched.

This clonotype has ten or more counts. The chain carries TRBV19 and TRBJ1-5; D gene unclear. V dropped 6 bases and J dropped 11 bases, with 11 bases sitting between them. The germline gives CDR1 LNHDA, CDR2 SQIVND (reference sequence). This CDR3 has 11 residues. The CDR3 is CASRPGHAQHF. In DNA form, the CDR3 reads TGTGCCAGTAGGCCAGGTCATGCCCAGCATTTT.

The CDR3 DNA is TGTGCCAGCAGTGATAGTCGGTTAGCCAAAAACATTCAGTACTTC. It specifies CASSDSRLAKNIQYF. The chain is built from TRBV2 and TRBJ2-4, with unresolved D. The CDR3 totals 15 residues. Looked up from germline, CDR1 is SNHLY and CDR2 is FYNNEI. V lost 3 bases to trimming and J lost 0 bases, with 9 bases between them.

This chain uses TRBV7-6 with TRBJ1-5; possible D gene TRBD1, 6 bases. The length of the CDR3 is 13 residues. Trimming pared 4 bases from V and 7 bases from J, leaving 11 bases between. Germline CDR1 reads SGHVS; CDR2 reads FNYEAQ. CDR3 sequence (DNA): TGTGCCAGCAGCTACAGGGTTGGGCAGCCCCAGCATTTT. Protein sequence: CASSYRVGQPQHF.

This rearrangement joins TRBV24-1 to TRBJ2-1; TRBD2 aligns across 11 bases. Trimming at V came to 5 bases and at J to 12 bases, leaving 8 bases not matched to a gene. The CDR3 runs to 14 residues. Germline V CDR1 and CDR2: KGHDR, SFDVKD. CDR3 amino acids: CATSAALAGVGQFF. The DNA of the CDR3 is TGTGCCACCAGTGCGGCACTAGCGGGAGTTGGGCAGTTCTTC.

The chain's CDR3 is CASSPRGHGTEAFF. The CDR3 region has the DNA TGTGCCAGCTCACCAAGGGGGCACGGCACTGAAGCTTTCTTT. The chain uses TRBV18 and TRBJ1-1; 7 bases agree with TRBD1. CDR1 KGHSH and CDR2 LQKENI come from the germline V gene. This CDR3 spans 14 amino acids. The J segment lost 4 bases and the V segment lost 2 bases, leaving 4 bases of the junction unmatched.

The V call is TRBV19, the J call TRBJ2-7; the D gene could be TRBD1 or TRBD2 (5 bases each). Trimming cost V 8 bases and J 2 bases, with 22 bases left between them. This CDR3 is built from 16 residues. Per germline, CDR1 LNHDA and CDR2 SQIVND (reference sequence). CDR3 sequence: CASLCQVRLGAYEQYF. For the CDR3, the DNA is TGTGCCAGTCTTTGTCAGGTTAGGCTGGGGGCCTACGAGCAGTACTTC.

The chain employs TRBV24-1 and TRBJ2-3, with 12 bases lining up with TRBD2. The CDR3 runs 17 residues. V gave up 5 bases and J gave up 6 bases; unmatched junction bases: 11. Germline loops: CDR1 KGHDR, CDR2 SFDVKD. CDR3 amino acids: CATSGPPSGGAGDTQYF. The DNA for the CDR3 is TGTGCCACCAGTGGCCCCCCTAGCGGGGGGGCCGGGGATACGCAGTATTTT.

The chain has TRBV7-7 and TRBJ2-5; tentative D call: TRBD2 (6 bases). This CDR3 spans 14 amino acids. V was pared by 5 bases and J by 7 bases, with 17 bases between. Germline-derived CDR1 and CDR2 are SSHAT and FNYEAQ (reference sequence). CDR3 nucleotide sequence: TGTGCCAGCAGCCCCCGGGGCCAGGGAGGGACCCAGTACTTC. It is translated as CASSPRGQGGTQYF.

In this sample, this clonotype turned up many times. V gene TRBV6-5 combines with J gene TRBJ2-7, with 10 positions matching TRBD2. V dropped 5 bases and J dropped 2; count of bases not matched to a gene: 12. CDR3 length: 17 amino acids. The germline gives CDR1 MNHEY, CDR2 SVGAGI. The CDR3 region is CASSQASGRARTYEQYF. The CDR3 DNA reads TGTGCCAGCAGTCAAGCAAGCGGGAGGGCCAGGACCTACGAGCAGTACTTC.

V is TRBV20-1 and J is TRBJ2-7; D is unresolved. The germline V and J ends were trimmed by 4 bases and 2 bases, with 12 bases remaining between them. The germline V gene has CDR1 DFQATT and CDR2 SNEGSKA (reference sequence). The CDR3 sequence is 13 residues long. The CDR3 sequence: CSAKRHSAYEQYF. The CDR3 DNA reads TGCAGTGCTAAAAGACATTCAGCCTACGAGCAGTACTTC.

Ten or more counts support this clonotype. This chain joins TRBV7-2 and TRBJ2-3; tentatively, D is TRBD2 (5 bases). Germline V lookup: CDR1 SGHTA, CDR2 FQGNSA. CDR3 length equals 18 residues. V gave up 2 bases and J gave up 0 bases, with 18 bases separating them. The CDR3 sequence: CASSLSPFWAGSTDTQYF. CDR3 coding DNA: TGTGCCAGCAGCTTATCCCCTTTCTGGGCGGGTAGCACAGATACGCAGTATTTT. The full variable domain, in which reference TRBV7-2 and TRBJ2-3 provide the parts outside the CDR3, is GAGVSQSPSNKVTEKGKDVELRCDPISGHTALYWYRQSLGQGLEFLIYFQGNSAPDKSGLPSDRFSAERTGGSVSTLTIQRTQQEDSAVYLCASSLSPFWAGSTDTQYFGPGTRLTVL.

This clonotype was counted at least ten times. The chain employs TRBV20-1 and TRBJ2-1; perhaps TRBD2 as D (7 bases). The CDR3 runs 15 residues. The germline V gene encodes CDR1 DFQATT and CDR2 SNEGSKA (reference sequence). The ends were cut back, 5 bases at V and 7 bases at J, with 21 bases in the middle. The CDR3 is CSAVLGQPGGNEQFF. The CDR3, as DNA: TGCAGTGCTGTCCTTGGACAGCCCGGGGGGAATGAGCAGTTCTTC.

This clonotype was found a few times. The chain's CDR3 is CASSRASDEQYF. The CDR3 region has the DNA TGTGCCAGCTCCCGGGCCTCGGACGAGCAGTACTTC. The rearrangement links TRBV18 to TRBJ2-7; no clear D. V was trimmed by 6 bases and J by 5 bases, leaving 11 bases between them. The length of the CDR3 is 12 residues. Germline CDR1 is KGHSH and CDR2 is LQKENI.

This chain joins TRBV20-1 and TRBJ1-5, with D maybe TRBD1 (6 bases). With 3 bases removed from V and 2 bases from J, the gap between germline ends came to 11 bases. The CDR3 has 14 residues. Germline CDR1 DFQATT, CDR2 SNEGSKA (reference sequence). CDR3 DNA: TGCAGTGCTAGTACAGGGTTTGGCAATCAGCCCCAGCATTTT. It yields the protein CSASTGFGNQPQHF.

At least ten counts were recorded for this clonotype. The V call is TRBV20-1, the J call TRBJ2-5; TRBD2 matches 7 bases. Germline values: CDR1 DFQATT, CDR2 SNEGSKA (reference sequence). The CDR3 has 16 amino acids. The junction had 10 bases not matched to a gene; V was cut back by 1 base and J by 2 bases. The CDR3 region is CSARAPGTTTQETQYF. The CDR3 DNA reads as TGCAGTGCTAGAGCCCCAGGGACTACCACACAAGAGACCCAGTACTTC.

This clonotype occurred a few times. This chain connects TRBV24-1 to TRBJ2-7; D unclear. Germline values: CDR1 KGHDR, CDR2 SFDVKD. This CDR3 spans 15 amino acids. Between the trimmed V and J ends, which lost 4 bases and 2 bases, there was a span of 14 bases. CDR3 in amino acids: CATSDPRVGAYEQYF. DNA for the CDR3: TGTGCCACCAGTGACCCCAGAGTCGGCGCCTACGAGCAGTACTTC.

This clonotype showed up just a few times. J is TRBJ1-1 and V is TRBV12-3 or TRBV12-4; no definite D call. This CDR3 comprises 14 residues. V was cut by 8 bases and J by 4 bases, with 17 bases left in between. This CDR3 is CASGAHGRFTEAFF. The DNA for the CDR3 is TGTGCCAGCGGAGCGCACGGGCGGTTCACTGAAGCTTTCTTT.

This clonotype came up a few times. The chain joins TRBV11-3 to TRBJ2-1; perhaps TRBD2 as D (6 bases). CDR3 size: 17 residues. CDR1 is SGHNT, CDR2 YENEEA, per germline. Trimming stripped 1 base from V and 5 bases from J, with 18 bases between. As DNA, the CDR3 is TGTGCCAGCAGCTTAGGATTGACGGCGGGACGCCACAATGAGCAGTTCTTC. This sequence encodes CASSLGLTAGRHNEQFF.